One and the same sample provided the 8 T cell receptor beta chains below, sequenced in a study of metastatic and nonmetastatic thyroid tumors. Every patient was untreated before thyroid surgery. TCRdb reanalyzed the PCR reads via MiXCR. The sample has 30,000 to 40,000 clones, approximately 12% seen once. Sequenced: blood. These receptors originate from a female donor with papillary thyroid cancer or a benign thyroid nodule (not recorded which). Some clones in this sample may be carry-over from other donors' samples.

About this clone itself: Compared with germline, one end of the junction differs, possibly owing to a read error. The chain has TRBV28 and TRBJ2-1; perhaps TRBD2 as D (6 bases). Germline V lookup: CDR1 MDHEN, CDR2 SYDVKM. The CDR3 is 12 residues long. For the CDR3, the DNA is TGTGCCGGCAGTTTATCCGGGAGTGAGCAGTTCTTC. Translating it yields CAGSLSGSEQFF.

This clone was seen ten or more times. This sequence joins TRBV24-1 and TRBJ1-4; D is unresolved. The CDR3 runs 14 residues. V lost 2 bases and J lost 4, with 7 bases in between. Germline-derived CDR1 and CDR2 are KGHDR and SFDVKD. The CDR3 DNA is TGTGCCACCAGTGATTCGAACCTTAATGAAAAACTGTTTTTT. Its protein is CATSDSNLNEKLFF.

This clone has just a few counts. The V call is TRBV11-2, the J call TRBJ2-7; TRBD1 aligns across 7 bases. Germline CDR1 and CDR2: SGHAT and FQNNGV. V lost 2 bases, J lost 4 bases, and 5 bases stayed unmatched. The CDR3 covers 14 residues. In DNA, the CDR3 is TGTGCCAGCAGCTTATTACAGGGGTTTTACGAGCAGTACTTC. Residues: CASSLLQGFYEQYF.

This clone has ten or more counts. This chain joins TRBV6-5 and TRBJ2-5; D not resolved. Germline V lookup: CDR1 MNHEY, CDR2 SVGAGI. Trimming took off 2 bases at V and 3 bases at J, with 7 bases between the two ends. The CDR3 sequence is 13 residues long. Here the CDR3 DNA reads TGTGCCAGCAGTTACAGTAGGGAAGAGACCCAGTACTTC. It yields the protein CASSYSREETQYF.

On this clone: An end of the junction does not agree with germline; a read error may underlie this. V is TRBV5-1 and J is TRBJ2-1, with TRBD1 identical over 10 bases. CDR3 length equals 15 residues. The germline V gene encodes CDR1 SGHRS and CDR2 YFSETQ. In DNA, the CDR3 is TGCGCCAGCAGCCAGGGGACAGGGGATCTCGGTGAGCGGTTCTTC. Protein: CASSQGTGDLGERFF.

This clone has a count of ten or more. V and J are TRBV20-1 and TRBJ2-1, with 7 bases fitting TRBD1. Germline values: CDR1 DFQATT, CDR2 SNEGSKA (reference sequence). This CDR3 spans 14 amino acids. Trimming cost V 2 bases and J 9 bases; bases outside gene matches: 10. DNA of the CDR3: TGCAGTGCTAGACCTCAACCCGGGACAGCTGAGCAGTTCTTC. Translating gives CSARPQPGTAEQFF.

This clone was recorded many times. This rearrangement joins TRBV19 to TRBJ2-7; the D is unclear. Germline lookup yields CDR1 LNHDA and CDR2 SQIVND (reference sequence). This CDR3 region has 14 residues. V was cut by 7 bases and J by 1 base, with 14 bases left in between. DNA for the CDR3: TGTGCCAGTAATACAGACGCAGGATCCTACGAGCAGTACTTC. Translating gives CASNTDAGSYEQYF. The variable domain in full, with the rest retrieved from reference TRBV19 and TRBJ2-7, is DGGITQSPKYLFRKEGQNVTLSCEQNLNHDAMYWYRQDPGQGLRLIYYSQIVNDFQKGDIAEGYSVSREKKESFPLTVTSAQKNPTAFYLCASNTDAGSYEQYFGPGTRLTVT.

This clone has at least ten counts. V gene TRBV28 combines with J gene TRBJ1-1; no definite D call. Per the germline V gene, CDR1 is MDHEN and CDR2 is SYDVKM. Trimming pared 3 bases from V and 1 base from J, leaving 6 bases between. The CDR3 has 13 residues. This CDR3 reads CASSFLRNTEAFF. The CDR3 bases are TGTGCCAGCAGTTTCCTCCGGAACACTGAAGCTTTCTTT. Drawing the rest from reference TRBV28 and TRBJ1-1, the complete variable domain is DVKVTQSSRYLVKRTGEKVFLECVQDMDHENMFWYRQDPGLGLRLIYFSYDVKMKEKGDIPEGYSVSREKKERFSLILESASTNQTSMYLCASSFLRNTEAFFGQGTRLTVV.